Each of the 4 T cell receptor beta chains below was sequenced from the same sample in a study of cytomegalovirus exposure and HLA in healthy donors. The study ran its PCR with 60 Vbeta and 13 Jbeta primers. Clones were sequenced by immunoSEQ multiplex PCR, and TCRdb holds only the in-frame ones, with some missing. The sample table includes around 44,000 clones. Sequenced: PBMCs. The receptors shown here come from a male donor in good health and CMV-seropositive.

V usage is TRBV4-2 and J usage is TRBJ1-1; a weak D match, TRBD1 (5 bases). CDR3 size: 16 residues. V dropped 4 bases and J dropped 0 bases, with 15 bases sitting between them. Per the germline V gene, CDR1 is LGHNA and CDR2 is YNFKEQ. The DNA for the CDR3 is TGTGCCAGCAGCCCCACCGCAACGGGGGTGAACACTGAAGCTTTCTTT. It codes for CASSPTATGVNTEAFF.

The chain combines TRBV29-1 with TRBJ1-2; 8 nucleotides match TRBD1. Germline V gene data show CDR1 as SQVTM and CDR2 as ANQGSEA. The V gene end was trimmed by 4 bases and the J gene end by 2 bases; junction bases not matched to a gene: 6. The CDR3 is 14 amino acids. The DNA of the CDR3 is TGCAGCGTTGCCCGGGACAGGAACAACTATGGCTACACCTTC. Translated: CSVARDRNNYGYTF. Variable domain in full (rest from reference TRBV29-1 and TRBJ1-2): SAVISQKPSRDICQRGTSLTIQCQVDSQVTMMFWYRQQPGQSLTLIATANQGSEATYESGFVIDKFPISRPNLTFSTLTVSNMSPEDSSIYLCSVARDRNNYGYTFGSGTRLTVV.

The gene calls are TRBV7-8 and TRBJ2-7; possibly TRBD1 for D (6 bases). With 5 bases removed from V and 3 bases from J, the gap between germline ends came to 14 bases. The CDR3 is made up of 14 amino acids. Germline values: CDR1 SGHVS, CDR2 FQNEAQ. This chain's CDR3 is CASSTTTGLYEQYF. The CDR3 region has the DNA TGTGCCAGCAGCACCACGACAGGACTCTACGAGCAGTACTTC.

V gene TRBV7-9 combines with J gene TRBJ1-1, with TRBD1 identical over 7 bases. The CDR3 runs 13 residues. Looked up from germline, CDR1 is SEHNR and CDR2 is FQNEAQ (reference sequence). V trimming: 8 bases; J trimming: 6 bases; junction bases outside the gene matches: 9. CDR3: CASSNRGKAEAFF. The CDR3 DNA is TGTGCCAGCTCTAACAGGGGTAAGGCTGAAGCTTTCTTT.